This T cell receptor beta chain was observed in a study of blood T cell repertoires in COVID-19. Study overall: There were acute and convalescent COVID-19 samples, and they came from the United States, Italy and Spain. From T cells, B-cell-depleted T cells, or PBMCs came the material, which was cDNA or gDNA.

Germline CDR1 GTSNPN, CDR2 SVGIG (reference sequence). This CDR3 spans 11 amino acids. Trimming stripped 5 bases from V and 4 bases from J, with 8 bases between. As processed by the authors: Amplification with reference gene primers provided the estimates of nucleated cell counts. Profiled with immunoSEQ multiplex PCR; TCRdb holds only in-frame clones, not every one. The V and J calls and clone size were taken over from that table, and D and trimming were inferred from the DNA. In the table there are 150,000 to 200,000 clones, roughly nine tenths of which are singletons. This clone was observed a few times.

Sequences were obtained from peripheral blood. This TCR was sampled from a man in his 70s with acute or convalescent COVID-19. The gene calls are TRBV30 and TRBJ1-2; D call uncertain. CDR3 in amino acids: CAWQRLYGYTF. CDR3 DNA sequence: TGTGCCTGGCAGCGGCTCTATGGCTACACCTTC.